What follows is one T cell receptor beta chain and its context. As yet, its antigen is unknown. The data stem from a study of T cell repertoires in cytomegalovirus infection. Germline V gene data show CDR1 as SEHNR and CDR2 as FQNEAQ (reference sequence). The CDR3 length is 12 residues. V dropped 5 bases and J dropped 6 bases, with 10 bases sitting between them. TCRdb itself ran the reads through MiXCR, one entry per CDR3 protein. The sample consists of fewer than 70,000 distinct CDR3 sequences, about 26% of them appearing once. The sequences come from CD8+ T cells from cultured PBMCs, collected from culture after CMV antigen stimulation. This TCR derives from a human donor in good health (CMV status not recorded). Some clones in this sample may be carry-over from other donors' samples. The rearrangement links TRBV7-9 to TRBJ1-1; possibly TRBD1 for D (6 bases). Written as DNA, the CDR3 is TGTGCCAGCAGCCTCAAGGGGGCTGAAGCTTTCTTT. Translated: CASSLKGAEAFF.